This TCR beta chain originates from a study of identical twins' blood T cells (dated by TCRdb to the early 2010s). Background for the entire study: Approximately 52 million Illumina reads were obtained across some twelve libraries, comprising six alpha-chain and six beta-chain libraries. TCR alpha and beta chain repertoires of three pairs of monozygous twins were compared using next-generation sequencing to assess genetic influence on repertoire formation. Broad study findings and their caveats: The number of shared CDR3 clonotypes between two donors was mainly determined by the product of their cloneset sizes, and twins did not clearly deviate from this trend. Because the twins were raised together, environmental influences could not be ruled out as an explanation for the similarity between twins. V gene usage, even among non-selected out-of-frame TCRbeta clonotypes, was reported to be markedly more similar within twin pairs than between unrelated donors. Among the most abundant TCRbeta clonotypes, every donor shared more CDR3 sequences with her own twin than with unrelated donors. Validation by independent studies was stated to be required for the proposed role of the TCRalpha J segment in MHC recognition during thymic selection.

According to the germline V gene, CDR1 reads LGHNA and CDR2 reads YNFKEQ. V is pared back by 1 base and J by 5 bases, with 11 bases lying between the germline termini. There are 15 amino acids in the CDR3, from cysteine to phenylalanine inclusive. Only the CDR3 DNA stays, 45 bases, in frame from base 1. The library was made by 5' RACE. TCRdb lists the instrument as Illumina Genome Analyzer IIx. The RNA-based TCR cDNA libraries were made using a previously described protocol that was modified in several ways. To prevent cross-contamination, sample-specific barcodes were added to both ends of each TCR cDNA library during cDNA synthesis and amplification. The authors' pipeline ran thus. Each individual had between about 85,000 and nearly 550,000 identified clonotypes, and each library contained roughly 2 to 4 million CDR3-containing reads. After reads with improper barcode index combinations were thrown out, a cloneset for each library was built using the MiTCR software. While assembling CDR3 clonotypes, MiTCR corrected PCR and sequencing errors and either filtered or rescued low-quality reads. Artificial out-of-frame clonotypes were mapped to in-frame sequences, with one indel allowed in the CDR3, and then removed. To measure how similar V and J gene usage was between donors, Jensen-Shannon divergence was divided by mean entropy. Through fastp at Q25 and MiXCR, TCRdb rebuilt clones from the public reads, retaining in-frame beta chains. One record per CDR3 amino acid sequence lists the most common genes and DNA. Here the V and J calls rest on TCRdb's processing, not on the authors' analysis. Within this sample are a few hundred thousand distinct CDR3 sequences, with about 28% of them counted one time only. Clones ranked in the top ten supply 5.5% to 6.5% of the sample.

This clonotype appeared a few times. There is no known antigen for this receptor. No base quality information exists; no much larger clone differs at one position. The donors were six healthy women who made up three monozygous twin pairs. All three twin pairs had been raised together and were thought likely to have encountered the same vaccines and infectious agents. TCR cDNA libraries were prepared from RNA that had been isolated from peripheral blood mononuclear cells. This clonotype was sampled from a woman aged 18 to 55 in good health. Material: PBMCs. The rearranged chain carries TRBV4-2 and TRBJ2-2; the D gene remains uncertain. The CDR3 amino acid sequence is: CASSQGGVGTGELFF. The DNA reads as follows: TGTGCCAGCAGCCAAGGTGGGGTAGGGACCGGGGAGCTGTTTTTT.